The next 30 T cell receptor beta chains were all read from a single sample in a study of T cell responses to AZD1222 COVID-19 vaccine. The repertoire was sequenced with immunoSEQ multiplex PCR; TCRdb's copy has only in-frame clones and lacks some. The data show more than 80,000 clones, roughly 86% seen once. The material sequenced was peripheral blood, taken on day 0 of AZD1222 vaccination. These receptors came from an adult in good health.

This clone came up once. V gene TRBV2 combines with J gene TRBJ2-7; 7 bases are a match to TRBD2. The CDR3 spans 14 residues. Per the germline V gene, CDR1 is SNHLY and CDR2 is FYNNEI. Trimming at V came to 8 bases and at J to 3 bases, leaving 10 bases not matched to a gene. CDR3 protein: CASARETWGYEQYF. In DNA form, the CDR3 reads TGTGCCAGCGCGCGGGAGACCTGGGGCTACGAGCAGTACTTC.

The rearrangement uses TRBV4-3 and TRBJ1-3; perhaps TRBD1 as D (6 bases). The CDR3 is made up of 14 amino acids. CDR1 and CDR2 from the germline V gene are LGHNA and YSLEER. With 4 bases removed from V and 1 base from J, the gap between germline ends came to 8 bases. The CDR3 DNA is TGCGCCAGCAGCCGAGGGGGTTCTGGAAACACCATATATTTT. This sequence encodes CASSRGGSGNTIYF.

The chain carries TRBV29-1 and TRBJ1-5; D gene ambiguous. Trimming removed 5 bases at V and 3 bases at J, with 11 bases between. Germline V gene sequence: CDR1 SQVTM, CDR2 ANQGSEA. The CDR3 is 13 amino acids. CDR3: CSVSGSNNQPQHF. CDR3 DNA sequence: TGCAGCGTTTCGGGGTCGAACAATCAGCCCCAGCATTTT.

The DNA of the CDR3 is TGTGCCAGCAGCCACCCACCAACGGGGAACTACGAGCAGTACTTC. This encodes CASSHPPTGNYEQYF. The gene calls are TRBV14 and TRBJ2-7; a weak D match, TRBD2 (5 bases). The CDR3 consists of 15 residues. Trimming stripped 3 bases from V and 3 bases from J, with 15 bases between. CDR1 and CDR2 (germline): SGHDN, FVKESK. The variable domain in full, with the rest retrieved from reference TRBV14 and TRBJ2-7, is EAGVTQFPSHSVIEKGQTVTLRCDPISGHDNLYWYRRVMGKEIKFLLHFVKESKQDESGMPNNRFLAERTGGTYSTLKVQPAELEDSGVYFCASSHPPTGNYEQYFGPGTRLTVT.

This rearrangement joins TRBV28 to TRBJ1-1, with TRBD1 as a possible D gene (5 bases). This CDR3 region has 14 residues. With 5 bases removed from V and 5 bases from J, the gap between germline ends came to 15 bases. Germline values: CDR1 MDHEN, CDR2 SYDVKM. The CDR3 bases are TGTGCCAGCAGTCTGGGACGGCTTGGGACTGAAGCTTTCTTT. This codes for CASSLGRLGTEAFF. Full variable domain (outside the CDR3, taken from reference TRBV28 and TRBJ1-1): DVKVTQSSRYLVKRTGEKVFLECVQDMDHENMFWYRQDPGLGLRLIYFSYDVKMKEKGDIPEGYSVSREKKERFSLILESASTNQTSMYLCASSLGRLGTEAFFGQGTRLTVV.

The chain links TRBV11-2 to TRBJ2-1, with 8 bases fitting TRBD2. The V gene's germline CDR1 is SGHAT and CDR2 FQNNGV. Germline trimming cut 5 bases from V and 5 bases from J; bases unmatched to any gene: 5. There are 14 residues in the CDR3. This chain's CDR3 is CASSPPGLDNEQFF. The CDR3 bases are TGTGCCAGCAGCCCCCCGGGACTAGACAATGAGCAGTTCTTC.

The chain couples TRBV5-1 to TRBJ1-2; D is possibly TRBD1 (5 bases). The V end was cut by 1 base, the J end by 2 bases, with 6 bases between. CDR1 is SGHRS and CDR2 is YFSETQ in the germline V gene. The length of the CDR3 is 13 residues. The DNA for the CDR3 is TGCGCCAGCAGCTTGCCAGGGAACTATGGCTACACCTTC. It is translated as CASSLPGNYGYTF. Variable domain in full (rest from reference TRBV5-1 and TRBJ1-2): KAGVTQTPRYLIKTRGQQVTLSCSPISGHRSVSWYQQTPGQGLQFLFEYFSETQRNKGNFPGRFSGRQFSNSRSEMNVSTLELGDSALYLCASSLPGNYGYTFGSGTRLTVV.

The genes are TRBV24-1 and TRBJ2-3, with 7 bases fitting TRBD1. Germline CDR1 is KGHDR and CDR2 is SFDVKD. V was clipped by 3 bases and J by 1 base; unmatched bases: 0. The CDR3 covers 14 residues. The CDR3 sequence: CATSDTGGTDTQYF. CDR3 DNA: TGTGCCACCAGTGATACAGGGGGCACAGATACGCAGTATTTT.

A single count supports this clone. This chain joins TRBV9 and TRBJ1-2, with D unresolved. The CDR3 extends over 14 amino acids. V was pared by 3 bases and J by 8 bases, with 17 bases between. Germline CDR1 reads SGDLS; CDR2 reads YYNGEE. As DNA, the CDR3 is TGTGCCAGCAGCGCAAACATTGGGCGGAACGGCTACACCTTC. This sequence encodes CASSANIGRNGYTF.

The chain carries TRBV5-1 and TRBJ2-1; no reliable D call. V shed 0 bases and J shed 7 bases, with 8 bases lying between them. The CDR3 is 13 residues long. Germline loops: CDR1 SGHRS, CDR2 YFSETQ. The CDR3 loop reads CASSLGSANEQFF. The DNA of the CDR3 is TGCGCCAGCAGCTTGGGATCTGCGAATGAGCAGTTCTTC.

Points on this clone: Other nucleotide sequences from this sample produce the same CDR3. The CDR3 loop reads CAWSETDTQYF. CDR3 DNA: TGTGCCTGGAGCGAAACAGATACGCAGTATTTT. The chain carries TRBV30 and TRBJ2-3; no reliable D call. CDR1 is GTSNPN, CDR2 SVGIG, per germline (reference sequence). Trimming took off 3 bases at V and 3 bases at J, with 4 bases between the two ends. The length of the CDR3 is 11 residues.

The genes are TRBV27 and TRBJ1-1, with D possibly TRBD1 on 5 matching bases. The germline V gene encodes CDR1 MNHEY and CDR2 SMNVEV (reference sequence). Trimming shortened V by 8 bases and J by 4 bases, and 14 bases separated the two germline ends. The CDR3 totals 13 residues. In DNA, the CDR3 is TGTGCCAGCGCCGGGGCAGGGATCACTGAAGCTTTCTTT. This gives the protein CASAGAGITEAFF.

The chain uses TRBV7-2 and TRBJ2-1, with TRBD2 matching 9 bases. CDR1 and CDR2 (germline): SGHTA, FQGNSA. V dropped 6 bases and J dropped 5; count of bases not matched to a gene: 5. The CDR3 consists of 14 residues. This chain's CDR3 is CASSRVAGDNEQFF. The CDR3 nucleotides are TGTGCCAGCAGTCGAGTAGCGGGGGACAATGAGCAGTTCTTC.

The J gene is TRBJ1-3, the V gene TRBV11-2; D remains unclear. This CDR3 comprises 14 residues. V lost 1 base and J 4 bases, leaving 8 bases between the germline ends. CDR1 and CDR2 from the germline V gene are SGHAT and FQNNGV. CDR3 protein: CASSLGNTGNTIYF. As DNA, the CDR3 is TGTGCCAGCAGCTTAGGGAACACAGGAAACACCATATATTTT.

This clone is a singleton in its sample. V usage is TRBV27 and J usage is TRBJ1-5; D gene unclear. The CDR3 has 15 residues. Trimming pared 6 bases from V and 5 bases from J, leaving 17 bases between. CDR1 is MNHEY and CDR2 is SMNVEV in the germline V gene (reference sequence). The CDR3 bases are TGTGCCAGCAGGCCGGCACTTCGAAACTATCAGCCCCAGCATTTT. Protein sequence: CASRPALRNYQPQHF.

The J gene is TRBJ2-2, the V gene TRBV9; 9 bases are shared with TRBD2. Germline values: CDR1 SGDLS, CDR2 YYNGEE. This CDR3 contains 18 residues. Trimming removed 0 bases from V and 0 bases from J; junction bases left unmatched: 6. The CDR3 DNA follows: TGTGCCAGCAGCGTAGAGCCAGCGGGAGGATCGAACACCGGGGAGCTGTTTTTT. Amino acid sequence: CASSVEPAGGSNTGELFF.

The gene calls are TRBV28 and TRBJ1-2; D is perhaps TRBD1 (5 bases). V dropped 5 bases and J dropped 3 bases, with 13 bases sitting between them. The CDR3 is made up of 14 amino acids. Germline V gene data show CDR1 as MDHEN and CDR2 as SYDVKM. CDR3 bases: TGTGCCAGCAGTCCGGGGCCGTCTTACTATGGCTACACCTTC. Translating it yields CASSPGPSYYGYTF.

The rearrangement joins TRBV5-1 to TRBJ2-1; 7 bases match TRBD1. The CDR3 length is 15 residues. Germline V gene lookup returns CDR1 SGHRS and CDR2 YFSETQ. With 4 bases clipped from V and 4 bases from J, the junction kept 8 bases outside the gene matches. The CDR3: CASSGNRGTYNEQFF. The CDR3 DNA follows: TGCGCCAGCAGCGGAAACAGGGGAACTTACAATGAGCAGTTCTTC.

The V call is TRBV5-1, the J call TRBJ1-4, with no clear D. The CDR3 loop spans 21 amino acids. CDR1 and CDR2 (germline): SGHRS, YFSETQ. V was clipped by 0 bases and J by 8 bases, with 32 bases between them. The CDR3 region has the DNA TGCGCCAGCAGCTTGGGAGGGAGGAGGGCCCAGGAGGAAGGGTTTCGAGAAAAACTGTTTTTT. It yields the protein CASSLGGRRAQEEGFREKLFF. Complete variable domain (other parts from reference TRBV5-1 and TRBJ1-4): KAGVTQTPRYLIKTRGQQVTLSCSPISGHRSVSWYQQTPGQGLQFLFEYFSETQRNKGNFPGRFSGRQFSNSRSEMNVSTLELGDSALYLCASSLGGRRAQEEGFREKLFFGSGTQLSVL.

The chain has TRBV10-3 and TRBJ2-7; weak D call: TRBD2 (6 bases). Trimming shortened V by 0 bases and J by 3 bases, and 12 bases separated the two germline ends. This CDR3 spans 15 amino acids. Germline CDR1 ENHRY, CDR2 SYGVKD. CDR3 sequence: CAISESGGGLYEQYF. Written as DNA, the CDR3 is TGTGCCATCAGTGAGTCTGGGGGAGGTCTCTACGAGCAGTACTTC.

CDR3 sequence reads: CASSQQAGEQYF. For the CDR3, the DNA is TGTGCCAGCTCCCAACAAGCGGGCGAGCAGTACTTC. V usage is TRBV18 and J usage is TRBJ2-7, with a tentative D call TRBD2 (6 bases). The CDR3 extends over 12 amino acids. Trimming removed 6 bases at V and 6 bases at J, with 12 bases between. Germline V lookup: CDR1 KGHSH, CDR2 LQKENI. The whole variable domain, remainder taken from reference TRBV18 and TRBJ2-7, is NAGVMQNPRHLVRRRGQEARLRCSPMKGHSHVYWYRQLPEEGLKFMVYLQKENIIDESGMPKERFSAEFPKEGPSILRIQQVVRGDSAAYFCASSQQAGEQYFGPGTRLTVT.

This rearrangement joins TRBV28 to TRBJ2-1, with D uncertain. Germline loops: CDR1 MDHEN, CDR2 SYDVKM. The CDR3 is 12 amino acids. Trimming removed 3 bases at V and 7 bases at J, with 7 bases between. CDR3: CASSFPLNEQFF. In DNA, the CDR3 is TGTGCCAGCAGTTTTCCACTAAATGAGCAGTTCTTC.

The V call is TRBV28, the J call TRBJ1-1, with D maybe TRBD1 (6 bases). CDR1 and CDR2 from the germline V gene are MDHEN and SYDVKM. The CDR3 runs 15 residues. The ends were cut back, 3 bases at V and 0 bases at J, with 11 bases in the middle. This chain's CDR3 is CASSFVQGMNTEAFF. CDR3 nucleotide sequence: TGTGCCAGCAGTTTCGTCCAGGGGATGAACACTGAAGCTTTCTTT. Filled out from reference TRBV28 and TRBJ1-1, the complete variable domain reads DVKVTQSSRYLVKRTGEKVFLECVQDMDHENMFWYRQDPGLGLRLIYFSYDVKMKEKGDIPEGYSVSREKKERFSLILESASTNQTSMYLCASSFVQGMNTEAFFGQGTRLTVV.

The rearrangement uses TRBV10-3 and TRBJ1-1; TRBD1 might be the D (6 bases). V gave up 6 bases and J gave up 5 bases, with 10 bases separating them. From germline, CDR1 is ENHRY and CDR2 SYGVKD. The CDR3 runs to 12 residues. The CDR3 is CAIRPDRTEAFF. In DNA form, the CDR3 reads TGTGCCATCAGACCCGACAGGACTGAAGCTTTCTTT.

This chain uses TRBV5-1 with TRBJ2-7; D is unclear. Trimming took 0 bases from V and 3 from J, leaving 7 bases between them. This CDR3 has 13 residues. Germline-derived CDR1 and CDR2 are SGHRS and YFSETQ. CDR3 loop: CASSLADYYEQYF. The CDR3 region has the DNA TGCGCCAGCAGCTTGGCAGATTACTACGAGCAGTACTTC.

This sequence joins TRBV5-1 and TRBJ2-7, with TRBD2 matching 8 bases. The junction had 6 bases not matched to a gene; V was cut back by 5 bases and J by 2 bases. Looked up from germline, CDR1 is SGHRS and CDR2 is YFSETQ. The CDR3 extends over 14 amino acids. CDR3 in amino acids: CASRLGLATYEQYF. DNA of the CDR3: TGCGCCAGCAGATTAGGACTAGCCACCTACGAGCAGTACTTC. Based on the CDR3 plus reference TRBV5-1 and TRBJ2-7, the full variable domain is KAGVTQTPRYLIKTRGQQVTLSCSPISGHRSVSWYQQTPGQGLQFLFEYFSETQRNKGNFPGRFSGRQFSNSRSEMNVSTLELGDSALYLCASRLGLATYEQYFGPGTRLTVT.

This clone showed up just once. The chain uses TRBV12-3 or TRBV12-4 and TRBJ2-2; D possibly matches TRBD1 or TRBD2 (7 bases each). Trimming stripped 6 bases from V and 8 bases from J, with 13 bases between. The CDR3 is made up of 13 amino acids. Here the CDR3 DNA reads TGTGCCAGCAGGCAGGGGGGGGTAGGGGAGCTGTTTTTT. Translating gives CASRQGGVGELFF.

This clone was seen a single time. The chain combines TRBV29-1 with TRBJ1-3, with TRBD1 identical over 8 bases. Trimming removed 6 bases from V and 0 bases from J; junction bases left unmatched: 7. This CDR3 has 15 residues. Germline V lookup: CDR1 SQVTM, CDR2 ANQGSEA. The CDR3 loop reads CSVGTGGSSGNTIYF. DNA for the CDR3: TGCAGCGTAGGGACAGGAGGGTCCTCTGGAAACACCATATATTTT.

Note on this clone: One end of the junction varies from germline; a read error may be responsible. The chain links TRBV7-7 to TRBJ2-2; D not resolved. Germline V gives CDR1 SSHAT, CDR2 FNYEAQ (reference sequence). CDR3 length equals 13 residues. Here the CDR3 DNA reads TGTGCTAGCAGCTTAGGGATACGCGGGGAGCTGTTTTTT. This encodes CASSLGIRGELFF.

This chain links TRBV19 with TRBJ1-1, with 7 bases matching TRBD1. The CDR3 runs 14 residues. V gave up 5 bases and J gave up 0 bases; unmatched junction bases: 3. Germline CDR1 reads LNHDA; CDR2 reads SQIVND (reference sequence). The CDR3 region is CASSPGTVNTEAFF. The CDR3 DNA is TGTGCCAGTAGTCCCGGGACAGTGAACACTGAAGCTTTCTTT.